This TCR beta chain was documented in a study of blood T cells in healthy people across ages. V lost 7 bases to trimming and J lost 0 bases, with 12 bases between them. CDR3 length equals 14 residues. Each donor gave approximately 9.1 milliliters of peripheral blood. Per-sample PBMC isolation yielded at least 7 million cells. Sample-barcoded 5' priming and a J-beta primer mix drove a second PCR of about 6 to 12 cycles. TCRdb itself ran the 5' RACE reads through MiXCR, one entry per CDR3 protein. The data show about a million distinct CDR3 sequences, 48% seen once. This sequence was found in a man aged 25 to 40 in good health. Sequencing input: blood. The V and J genes are TRBV12-3 or TRBV12-4 and TRBJ1-1, with D uncertain. The CDR3 DNA follows: TGTGCCAGCACCTTAACTGGAATGAACACTGAAGCTTTCTTT. This gives the protein CASTLTGMNTEAFF.